This T cell receptor beta chain originates from a study of neoadjuvant anti-PD-1 for oral cavity cancer. Here immunoSEQ multiplex PCR was the method, and the copy in TCRdb shows in-frame clones only, minus some. The sample contains a few thousand clones, roughly three fifths of which appear only once. Time point of the sample: after neoadjuvant nivolumab, at surgical resection. Trimming removed 5 bases at V and 5 bases at J, with 18 bases between. Per germline, CDR1 SGHTA and CDR2 FQGNSA. The CDR3 has 16 residues. The chain recombines TRBV7-2 with TRBJ2-2; D ambiguous. Sequences were derived from tumor tissue, sampled after nivolumab (anti-PD-1) treatment. This TCR came from a person aged 35 to 85 with oral cavity squamous cell carcinoma. The CDR3 sequence is CASSNPLGIGTGELFF. The CDR3 DNA is TGTGCCAGCAGCAATCCCCTAGGGATAGGGACCGGGGAGCTGTTTTTT.